Listed here are 18 T cell receptor beta chains from one sample, sequenced in a study of blood T cell repertoires in COVID-19. Only in-frame clones appear in the TCRdb table, and some are missing; sequencing was by immunoSEQ multiplex PCR. The sample holds roughly 160,000 clones, about 85% seen once. The sample consisted of peripheral blood. These receptors originate from an elderly man with COVID-19, enrolled during active disease.

This rearrangement joins TRBV28 to TRBJ1-1; D possibly corresponds to TRBD1 (6 bases). The ends were cut back, 4 bases at V and 6 bases at J, with 18 bases in the middle. Germline CDR1 reads MDHEN; CDR2 reads SYDVKM. The CDR3 runs 15 residues. The DNA for the CDR3 is TGTGCCAGCAGTTCCCCGGGACACCTGGGGCCTGAAGCTTTCTTT. It is translated as CASSSPGHLGPEAFF.

The chain combines TRBV6-1 with TRBJ2-3; tentative D call: TRBD1 (5 bases). Germline CDR1 is MNHNS and CDR2 is SASEGT. The CDR3 runs to 14 residues. V was trimmed by 3 bases and J by 2 bases, leaving 9 bases between them. The CDR3 here is CASSELGPTDTQYF. DNA for the CDR3: TGTGCCAGCAGTGAGTTGGGGCCCACAGATACGCAGTATTTT.

This clone was counted a few times. This sequence joins TRBV7-9 and TRBJ1-3; 7 nucleotides align to TRBD1. The CDR3 extends over 14 amino acids. After removal of 2 bases from V and 4 bases from J, the junction contained 2 bases not matched to a gene. Germline CDR1 is SEHNR and CDR2 is FQNEAQ (reference sequence). CDR3 amino acids: CASSLSTGGNTIYF. In DNA, the CDR3 is TGTGCCAGCAGCTTATCGACAGGGGGAAACACCATATATTTT.

The gene calls are TRBV18 and TRBJ1-2, with TRBD1 matching 9 bases. Germline CDR1 is KGHSH and CDR2 is LQKENI. V shed 3 bases and J 4 bases; nucleotides not matched to a gene: 12. The CDR3 is 17 residues long. In nucleotides, the CDR3 is TGTGCCAGCTCACCTTTACCCCGGGACAGGGTTGGCTATGGCTACACCTTC. Translation gives CASSPLPRDRVGYGYTF. Full variable domain (rest looked up from reference TRBV18 and TRBJ1-2): NAGVMQNPRHLVRRRGQEARLRCSPMKGHSHVYWYRQLPEEGLKFMVYLQKENIIDESGMPKERFSAEFPKEGPSILRIQQVVRGDSAAYFCASSPLPRDRVGYGYTFGSGTRLTVV.

The V call is TRBV6-5, the J call TRBJ2-1; 8 nucleotides line up with TRBD2. The CDR3 spans 15 residues. The V gene end was trimmed by 6 bases and the J gene end by 2 bases; junction bases not matched to a gene: 6. Germline CDR1 reads MNHEY; CDR2 reads SVGAGI. The CDR3 is CASSEGAGAYNEQFF. The CDR3 DNA reads as TGTGCCAGCAGCGAGGGAGCGGGGGCCTACAATGAGCAGTTCTTC.

On this clone: Other DNA sequences of this sample code for an identical CDR3. CDR3 bases: TGTGCCAGCTCACCGGACAGAAATCAGCCCCAGCATTTT. This gives the protein CASSPDRNQPQHF. The chain employs TRBV18 and TRBJ1-5; the D gene is possibly TRBD1 (6 bases). V was cut by 3 bases and J by 4 bases, with 7 bases left in between. The CDR3 consists of 13 residues. Per the germline V gene, CDR1 is KGHSH and CDR2 is LQKENI.

The chain's CDR3 is CASSKRADRGWTGELFF. DNA of the CDR3: TGTGCCAGCAGTAAAAGGGCGGACAGGGGTTGGACCGGGGAGCTGTTTTTT. The V and J genes are TRBV27 and TRBJ2-2; 9 nucleotides match TRBD1. The CDR3 has 17 residues. CDR1 and CDR2 from the germline V gene are MNHEY and SMNVEV (reference sequence). V lost 5 bases, J lost 5 bases, and 12 bases stayed unmatched.

The V and J genes are TRBV12-5 and TRBJ2-3; D not resolved. Germline CDR1 is LGHNT and CDR2 is FRNRAP. There are 13 residues in the CDR3. The V end was cut by 7 bases, the J end by 2 bases, with 10 bases between. The CDR3 reads CASVQENTDTQYF. The DNA of the CDR3 is TGTGCTAGTGTCCAGGAAAACACAGATACGCAGTATTTT.

The rearrangement joins TRBV7-3 to TRBJ2-3; D is uncertain. CDR1 is SGHTA, CDR2 FQGTGA, per germline. CDR3 length: 8 residues. The CDR3 nucleotides read TGTGCTTACCATCTAGTATATTTT. Its translation is CAYHLVYF.

A single count supports this clone. V usage is TRBV12-3 or TRBV12-4 and J usage is TRBJ1-1; D is undetermined. This CDR3 has 11 amino acids. The V end was cut by 9 bases, the J end by 7 bases, with 12 bases between. Here the CDR3 DNA reads TGTGCCAGTTCTCTGGGGAGTGAAGCTTTCTTT. It is translated as CASSLGSEAFF.

Concerning this clone: The sample contains more than one DNA sequence encoding this CDR3. The V call is TRBV9, the J call TRBJ1-2, with D perhaps TRBD1 (6 bases). The germline V gene encodes CDR1 SGDLS and CDR2 YYNGEE. The CDR3 loop spans 13 amino acids. V lost 0 bases and J 4 bases, leaving 7 bases between the germline ends. The CDR3 loop is CASSVGGLYGYTF. CDR3 DNA: TGTGCCAGCAGCGTAGGGGGGCTCTATGGCTACACCTTC.

The J gene is TRBJ2-2, the V gene TRBV24-1, with 9 bases matching TRBD1. Germline CDR1 and CDR2: KGHDR and SFDVKD. V trimming: 2 bases; J trimming: 5 bases; junction bases outside the gene matches: 5. The length of the CDR3 is 16 residues. The CDR3 protein is CATSDSGQGGTGELFF. The CDR3 nucleotides are TGTGCCACCAGTGATTCGGGACAGGGTGGGACCGGGGAGCTGTTTTTT.

The rearrangement joins TRBV9 to TRBJ1-1; 7 nucleotides line up with TRBD1. The germline V gene has CDR1 SGDLS and CDR2 YYNGEE. V was pared by 4 bases and J by 1 base, with 19 bases of the junction left unmatched. This CDR3 comprises 19 residues. CDR3 coding DNA: TGTGCCAGCAGCAAACTTATCCCGGGTTTGACAGGGAAGAACACTGAAGCTTTCTTT. This codes for CASSKLIPGLTGKNTEAFF.

The V gene is TRBV3-1 (or the pseudogene TRBV3-2), the J gene TRBJ1-6, with TRBD1 matching over 9 bases. The ends lost 5 bases at V and 9 bases at J; junction bases unmatched: 5. The CDR3 spans 14 residues. The germline gives CDR1 LGHDT, CDR2 YNNKEL (reference sequence). CDR3 DNA: TGTGCCAGCAGCTGGACAGGGGATACTTCACCCCTCCACTTT. Its translation is CASSWTGDTSPLHF.

The chain has TRBV3-1 (or the pseudogene TRBV3-2) and TRBJ2-2; 15 bases agree with TRBD2. The CDR3 spans 15 residues. The V segment lost 6 bases and the J segment 10 bases; nucleotides outside the gene matches: 6. CDR1 is LGHDT, CDR2 YNNKEL, per germline (reference sequence). CDR3 sequence reads: CASRGLAGGPVELFF. For the CDR3, the DNA is TGTGCCAGCAGAGGACTAGCGGGGGGGCCTGTGGAGCTGTTTTTT.

The rearrangement joins TRBV12-3 or TRBV12-4 to TRBJ1-3; 9 positions match TRBD1. Unmatched junction bases numbered 2, after V lost 5 bases and J lost 6 bases. The CDR3 spans 13 residues. In DNA form, the CDR3 reads TGTGCCAGCAGTCGGACAGGGGTAAACACCATATATTTT. Protein product: CASSRTGVNTIYF.

The chain joins TRBV29-1 to TRBJ1-1; D might be TRBD1 (5 bases). Germline CDR1 SQVTM, CDR2 ANQGSEA. This CDR3 region has 13 residues. The CDR3 is CSGTPGMNTEAFF. The CDR3 DNA sequence: TGCAGTGGGACTCCCGGCATGAACACTGAAGCTTTCTTT.

Points on this clone: Other DNA sequences within the sample encode an identical CDR3. The chain links TRBV2 to TRBJ2-2; a possible D gene is TRBD2 (6 bases). Germline V gene lookup returns CDR1 SNHLY and CDR2 FYNNEI. V lost 1 base, J lost 2 bases, and 8 bases lay in between. The CDR3 is made up of 15 amino acids. In nucleotides, the CDR3 is TGTGCCAGCAGTGAAGAGGGAGGAAACACCGGGGAGCTGTTTTTT. It yields the protein CASSEEGGNTGELFF.